Sequencing of this T cell receptor beta chain was carried out in a study of technical replicates of blood from several donors. Generated by immunoSEQ multiplex PCR, the TCRdb table keeps only in-frame clones and is missing some. The table lists under 85,000 clones, about nine tenths of them singletons, with 0.4% to 0.5% in the top ten. Germline CDR1 and CDR2: SGHRS and YFSETQ. This CDR3 comprises 15 residues. V lost 1 base to trimming and J lost 0 bases, with 5 bases between them. The J gene is TRBJ2-6, the V gene TRBV5-1, with unresolved D. The sample was T cells isolated from PBMCs. The TCR was taken from a human donor in good health. Here the CDR3 reads CASSLTISGANVLTF. The CDR3 DNA follows: TGCGCCAGCAGCTTGACAATCTCTGGGGCCAACGTCCTGACTTTC.